The 13 T cell receptor beta chains below all came from one sample that was sequenced in a study of T-cell memory formation after mild COVID-19. MiXCR, applied by TCRdb to the 5' RACE reads, yields one record per CDR3 protein. Of 350,000 to 500,000 distinct CDR3 sequences listed, around a quarter are singletons. The sequencing sample was made of PBMCs or a T cell subset sorted from them (not recorded which). Receptors were obtained from an adult woman who had mild COVID-19 (a few samples of this study predate the infection). Cell type and time point are not known.

The sample holds a few counts of this clonotype. The CDR3 reads CASITSGSTDTQYF. DNA of the CDR3: TGTGCCAGCATTACTAGCGGGTCCACAGATACGCAGTATTTT. This chain uses TRBV12-3 or TRBV12-4 with TRBJ2-3; 9 bases agree with TRBD2. The CDR3 totals 14 residues. V shed 7 bases and J 2 bases; nucleotides not matched to a gene: 4.

This clonotype came up a few times. The DNA of the CDR3 is TGCAGCGTTGCAGGGGATGGCGACATTCAGTACTTC. This gives the protein CSVAGDGDIQYF. The V call is TRBV29-1, the J call TRBJ2-4, with a possible D match to TRBD1 (6 bases). V lost 4 bases and J lost 8, with 12 bases in between. The CDR3 length is 12 residues. Germline-derived CDR1 and CDR2 are SQVTM and ANQGSEA.

This clonotype was counted only a few times. The chain combines TRBV4-3 with TRBJ2-7; 10 bases line up with TRBD2. The germline V gene has CDR1 LGHNA and CDR2 YSLEER. The CDR3 contains 16 residues. The J segment lost 3 bases and the V segment lost 0 bases, leaving 5 bases of the junction unmatched. The CDR3 sequence is CASSQDPSGSLYEQYF. CDR3 coding DNA: TGCGCCAGCAGCCAAGATCCTAGCGGGAGTCTCTACGAGCAGTACTTC.

The chain has TRBV3-1 and TRBJ2-1; TRBD2 matches 7 bases. Trimming took 0 bases from V and 10 from J; bases not matched to a gene: 6. The CDR3 covers 14 residues. The germline V gene has CDR1 LGHDT and CDR2 YNNKEL (reference sequence). As DNA, the CDR3 is TGTGCCAGCAGCCAAGAGGTGGGAGCGGGAGAGCAGTTCTTC. Protein product: CASSQEVGAGEQFF.

V usage is TRBV4-1 and J usage is TRBJ1-1; TRBD1 matches at 8 bases. V lost 6 bases, J lost 3 bases, and 12 bases stayed unmatched. Germline CDR1 and CDR2: MGHRA and YSYEKL. The CDR3 is 16 residues long. The CDR3 region is CASSPYTTGEYTEAFF. CDR3 bases: TGCGCCAGCAGTCCCTACACGACAGGGGAGTACACTGAAGCTTTCTTT.

This clonotype was counted between two and nine times. The CDR3 bases are TGTGCCAGCAGCACCCATTTAGGGACGAACACCGGGGAGCTGTTTTTT. It yields the protein CASSTHLGTNTGELFF. The chain recombines TRBV12-3 or TRBV12-4 with TRBJ2-2, with unresolved D. This CDR3 contains 16 residues. Trimming stripped 6 bases from V and 0 bases from J, with 14 bases between.

The chain has TRBV13 and TRBJ1-2, with 7 bases matching TRBD1. CDR1 and CDR2 (germline): PRHDT, FYEKMQ (reference sequence). Trimming removed 10 bases from V and 4 bases from J; junction bases left unmatched: 12. This CDR3 is 14 amino acids long. DNA of the CDR3: TGTGCCACCACCCTGCGGGACAGCCTCTATGGCTACACCTTC. Protein sequence: CATTLRDSLYGYTF.

This CDR3 is CASSLSQRPYNEQFF. In nucleotides, the CDR3 is TGTGCCAGCAGCTTAAGCCAGCGGCCATACAATGAGCAGTTCTTC. This chain uses TRBV7-2 with TRBJ2-1; possible D gene TRBD2, 5 bases. Germline loops: CDR1 SGHTA, CDR2 FQGNSA. The ends were cut back, 2 bases at V and 4 bases at J, with 12 bases in the middle. The CDR3 length is 15 residues.

The V call is TRBV29-1, the J call TRBJ2-7; the match to TRBD2 covers 9 bases. V lost 3 bases and J lost 2; bases outside the gene matches: 11. Per germline, CDR1 SQVTM and CDR2 ANQGSEA. This CDR3 has 16 residues. The CDR3 protein is CSVEPALAGYTYEQYF. CDR3 DNA: TGCAGCGTTGAGCCCGCCCTAGCGGGATATACCTACGAGCAGTACTTC.

The chain has TRBV12-3 or TRBV12-4 and TRBJ2-1; no definite D call. The ends were cut back, 8 bases at V and 5 bases at J, with 7 bases in the middle. CDR3 length: 11 amino acids. The CDR3 DNA follows: TGTGCCAGCCGTCAACACAATGAGCAGTTCTTC. Translating it yields CASRQHNEQFF.

The sample holds a few counts of this clonotype. The chain couples TRBV6-2 or TRBV6-3 to TRBJ1-2; D not resolved. This CDR3 has 12 amino acids. Per the germline V gene, CDR1 is MNHEY and CDR2 is SVGEGT. V dropped 6 bases and J dropped 5 bases, with 10 bases sitting between them. The CDR3 DNA sequence: TGTGCCAGCAGCGACTCCCGTTATGGCTACACCTTC. This gives the protein CASSDSRYGYTF.

The chain couples TRBV7-6 to TRBJ1-3; TRBD1 might be the D (6 bases). Germline assignment: CDR1 SGHVS and CDR2 FNYEAQ. CDR3 size: 15 residues. V lost 6 bases to trimming and J lost 0 bases, with 12 bases between them. The CDR3 region is CASSPGQSSGNTIYF. CDR3 sequence (DNA): TGTGCCAGCAGTCCCGGACAGAGCTCTGGAAACACCATATATTTT.

This clonotype was seen a handful of times. V gene TRBV4-2 combines with J gene TRBJ2-7, with D perhaps TRBD2 (5 bases). This CDR3 has 16 amino acids. Germline V gene sequence: CDR1 LGHNA, CDR2 YNFKEQ. V shed 4 bases and J shed 3 bases, with 19 bases lying between them. CDR3 sequence: CASSPLPRGRYYEQYF. In DNA form, the CDR3 reads TGTGCCAGCAGCCCCCTGCCGCGCGGGCGTTACTACGAGCAGTACTTC.